This T cell receptor beta chain was recorded in a study of T cells after yellow fever vaccination. MiXCR, applied by TCRdb to the 5' RACE reads, yields one record per CDR3 protein. Seen here are a few hundred thousand distinct CDR3 sequences, under 14% observed once, and the top ten hold less than 20%. The sequences come from PBMCs, collected on the day of the first yellow fever vaccination. The sequence was collected from a man between 18 and 35 years old who received the YFV17D yellow fever vaccine.

The CDR3 DNA follows: TGTGCCAGCAGCTTCATGGGGAGTATAAATGAGCAGTTCTTC. Protein: CASSFMGSINEQFF. The genes are TRBV7-2 and TRBJ2-1; a weak D match, TRBD2 (5 bases). Germline CDR1 SGHTA, CDR2 FQGNSA. Trimming stripped 3 bases from V and 7 bases from J, with 13 bases between. This CDR3 contains 14 residues.